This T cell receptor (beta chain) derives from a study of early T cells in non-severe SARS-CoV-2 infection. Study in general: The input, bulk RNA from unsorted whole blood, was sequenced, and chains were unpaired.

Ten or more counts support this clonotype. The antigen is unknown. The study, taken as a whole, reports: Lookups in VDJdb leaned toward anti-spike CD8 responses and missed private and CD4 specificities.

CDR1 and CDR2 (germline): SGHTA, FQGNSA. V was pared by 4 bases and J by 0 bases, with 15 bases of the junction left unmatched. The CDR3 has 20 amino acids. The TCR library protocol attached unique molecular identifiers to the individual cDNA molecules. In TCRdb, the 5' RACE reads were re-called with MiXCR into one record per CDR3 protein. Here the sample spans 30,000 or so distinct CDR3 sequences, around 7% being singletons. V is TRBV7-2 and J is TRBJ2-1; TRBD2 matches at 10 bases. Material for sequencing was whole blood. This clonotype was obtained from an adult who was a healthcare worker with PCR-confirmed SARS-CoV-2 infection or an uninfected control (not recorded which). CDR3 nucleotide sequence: TGTGCCAGCAGCTCCCCTACACCGGGACTAGCGAGGAGCTCCTACAATGAGCAGTTCTTC. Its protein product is CASSSPTPGLARSSYNEQFF. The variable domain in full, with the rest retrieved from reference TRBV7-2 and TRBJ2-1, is GAGVSQSPSNKVTEKGKDVELRCDPISGHTALYWYRQSLGQGLEFLIYFQGNSAPDKSGLPSDRFSAERTGGSVSTLTIQRTQQEDSAVYLCASSSPTPGLARSSYNEQFFGPGTRLTVL.